One sample yielded the 11 T cell receptor beta chains listed below, sequenced in a study of T cell responses to AZD1222 COVID-19 vaccine. Repertoires were generated with immunoSEQ multiplex PCR, while TCRdb's copy carries only in-frame clones and drops some. The sample has under 85,000 clones, roughly nine tenths seen once. The sequencing here drew on peripheral blood, taken 28 days after the second AZD1222 dose. The receptors shown here come from an adult who received the AZD1222 COVID-19 vaccine.

J is TRBJ1-5 and V is TRBV18, with D tentatively TRBD1 (5 bases). The CDR3 has 13 residues. Germline-derived CDR1 and CDR2 are KGHSH and LQKENI. Trimming took 6 bases from V and 5 from J, leaving 11 bases between them. The CDR3 sequence is CASSQGSDQPQHF. The CDR3 DNA reads as TGTGCCAGCTCCCAGGGATCAGATCAGCCCCAGCATTTT. Complete variable domain (other parts from reference TRBV18 and TRBJ1-5): NAGVMQNPRHLVRRRGQEARLRCSPMKGHSHVYWYRQLPEEGLKFMVYLQKENIIDESGMPKERFSAEFPKEGPSILRIQQVVRGDSAAYFCASSQGSDQPQHFGDGTRLSIL.

The chain links TRBV5-1 to TRBJ2-7; 11 bases are shared with TRBD1. This CDR3 is built from 17 residues. The germline V gene has CDR1 SGHRS and CDR2 YFSETQ. Unmatched junction bases numbered 8, after V lost 0 bases and J lost 3 bases. Written as DNA, the CDR3 is TGCGCCAGCAGCTTGGTCGCGGGGACAGGGGGATACTACGAGCAGTACTTC. This gives the protein CASSLVAGTGGYYEQYF.

The rearrangement uses TRBV30 and TRBJ1-4; a possible D gene is TRBD1 (6 bases). V was shortened by 8 bases and J by 8 bases, with 18 bases between the two germline ends. CDR3 length: 13 residues. Germline V lookup: CDR1 GTSNPN, CDR2 SVGIG (reference sequence). CDR3 coding DNA: TGTGCCGGAAACGGGCAGGGGCGAGAAAAACTGTTTTTT. Residues: CAGNGQGREKLFF.

Note on this clone: This sample includes further DNA sequences coding for the same CDR3. The J gene is TRBJ2-5, the V gene TRBV6-5, with a possible D match to TRBD1 (5 bases). Deletions cut 2 bases from V and 4 bases from J, with 5 bases between. The V gene's germline CDR1 is MNHEY and CDR2 SVGAGI. CDR3 size: 12 residues. CDR3 coding DNA: TGTGCCAGCAGTTACAGGGGAGAGACCCAGTACTTC. Translation gives CASSYRGETQYF.

This clone was seen a handful of times. V and J are TRBV5-5 and TRBJ1-2, with 8 nucleotides matching TRBD1. This CDR3 comprises 13 residues. The germline V gene encodes CDR1 SGHKS and CDR2 YYEKEE (reference sequence). V lost 6 bases and J lost 8; bases outside the gene matches: 9. CDR3 in amino acids: CASIPTGAGGYTF. In nucleotides, the CDR3 is TGTGCCAGCATCCCGACAGGGGCGGGCGGCTACACCTTC.

The genes are TRBV7-8 and TRBJ1-4; unclear D gene. V shed 1 base and J shed 7 bases, with 13 bases lying between them. Germline-derived CDR1 and CDR2 are SGHVS and FQNEAQ. The CDR3 runs to 15 residues. The CDR3 bases are TGTGCCAGCAGCTTAGAGCAGGCTAGGCGTGAAAAACTGTTTTTT. Amino acids: CASSLEQARREKLFF. The full variable domain, with the rest looked up from reference TRBV7-8 and TRBJ1-4, is GAGVSQSPRYKVAKRGQDVALRCDPISGHVSLFWYQQALGQGPEFLTYFQNEAQLDKSGLPSDRFFAERPEGSVSTLKIQRTQQEDSAVYLCASSLEQARREKLFFGSGTQLSVL.

The chain has TRBV19 and TRBJ2-6; D gene unclear. Germline CDR1 is LNHDA and CDR2 is SQIVND (reference sequence). V shed 9 bases and J shed 0 bases, with 3 bases lying between them. The CDR3 spans 12 residues. For the CDR3, the DNA is TGTGCCAGCACCTCTGGGGCCAACGTCCTGACTTTC. Translation: CASTSGANVLTF.

In this sample, this clone turned up once. The chain couples TRBV5-1 to TRBJ2-5; 8 positions agree with TRBD1. Trimming removed 0 bases from V and 4 bases from J; junction bases left unmatched: 5. CDR1 and CDR2 from the germline V gene are SGHRS and YFSETQ. This CDR3 region has 15 residues. For the CDR3, the DNA is TGCGCCAGCAGCTTGGGGGACAGGCGGCTAGAGACCCAGTACTTC. This encodes CASSLGDRRLETQYF.

The gene calls are TRBV3-1 (or the pseudogene TRBV3-2) and TRBJ2-5, with 9 bases identical to TRBD1. The V gene end was trimmed by 1 base and the J gene end by 4 bases; junction bases not matched to a gene: 13. In germline, CDR1 is LGHDT, CDR2 YNNKEL (reference sequence). CDR3 length equals 18 residues. The CDR3 loop reads CASSQAPGQGHSPETQYF. As DNA, the CDR3 is TGTGCCAGCAGCCAAGCTCCCGGACAGGGGCATAGTCCAGAGACCCAGTACTTC.

The V and J genes are TRBV3-1 (or the pseudogene TRBV3-2) and TRBJ1-2; D gene uncertain. CDR3 size: 11 residues. The germline V and J ends were trimmed by 0 bases and 10 bases, with 6 bases remaining between them. Per the germline V gene, CDR1 is LGHDT and CDR2 is YNNKEL (reference sequence). The CDR3 reads CASSQDPVYTF. CDR3 nucleotides: TGTGCCAGCAGCCAAGATCCGGTCTACACCTTC.

V and J are TRBV11-3 and TRBJ2-7; 14 bases are a match to TRBD2. V lost 0 bases, J lost 7 bases, and 17 bases stayed unmatched. Germline CDR1 SGHNT, CDR2 YENEEA. This CDR3 is 20 amino acids long. The CDR3 is CASSLDRGTSGSGWIREQYF. The CDR3 coding sequence is TGTGCCAGCAGCTTAGATCGGGGGACTAGCGGGAGCGGTTGGATAAGGGAGCAGTACTTC.